Here is one T cell receptor beta chain with its context. Its target is unknown. This specimen belongs to a study of cytomegalovirus exposure and HLA in healthy donors. Notes on the study in general: As confirmed in vitro, a few CMV-associated chains were specific for CMV antigens. The investigators catalogued under 200 TCR beta chains as cytomegalovirus-associated.

Produced via immunoSEQ multiplex PCR; TCRdb's table is partial and in-frame only. The sample contains approximately 160,000 clones, approximately 96% of which appear only once. Germline-derived CDR1 and CDR2 are MNHEY and SVGAGI. The germline V and J ends were trimmed by 3 bases and 4 bases, with 12 bases remaining between them. The CDR3 spans 14 residues. Material for sequencing was PBMCs. This chain uses TRBV6-5 with TRBJ1-1; D remains ambiguous. The receptor was isolated from a woman under 30 in good health and CMV-seronegative. The CDR3 nucleotides read TGTGCCAGCAGTTATGGGGAGTTGGGCACTGAAGCTTTCTTT. It encodes CASSYGELGTEAFF.